This T cell receptor beta chain was sequenced for a study of Graves' ophthalmopathy and Graves' hyperthyroidism. About the research overall: At initial diagnosis, peripheral blood was obtained, and this preceded any treatment.

This clonotype was counted only a few times. What it recognizes is unknown. RNA transcripts provided the template for amplifying TCR beta CDR3 regions. Investigators did first-round RT-PCR with HTBI primers, then second-round multiplex PCR. TCRdb used MiXCR to reprocess the multiplex PCR reads, holding one entry per CDR3 protein. The table has 740,000 or so distinct CDR3 sequences, 40% seen once. Ophthalmopathy-affected donors exhibited moderate-to-severe activity, CAS ≥3, NOSPECS ≥4, and duration under 3 months. Orbital computed tomography and thyroid ultrasound, along with TRAb, serum thyroxine and clinical symptoms, underpinned diagnosis. General study points: Most expanded thyroid clonotypes above 0.001 frequency also appeared in blood.

The receptor's source is an adult man with Graves' ophthalmopathy. Sequencing input: peripheral blood.

Written as DNA, the CDR3 is TGCGCCAGCAGCTTGGGTGAGGGGCGCTCTGGAAACACCATATATTTT. Amino acids: CASSLGEGRSGNTIYF. This chain joins TRBV5-1 and TRBJ1-3; D is perhaps TRBD1 (5 bases). Trimming took 0 bases from V and 0 from J, leaving 10 bases between them. This CDR3 comprises 16 residues. Germline CDR1 SGHRS, CDR2 YFSETQ.